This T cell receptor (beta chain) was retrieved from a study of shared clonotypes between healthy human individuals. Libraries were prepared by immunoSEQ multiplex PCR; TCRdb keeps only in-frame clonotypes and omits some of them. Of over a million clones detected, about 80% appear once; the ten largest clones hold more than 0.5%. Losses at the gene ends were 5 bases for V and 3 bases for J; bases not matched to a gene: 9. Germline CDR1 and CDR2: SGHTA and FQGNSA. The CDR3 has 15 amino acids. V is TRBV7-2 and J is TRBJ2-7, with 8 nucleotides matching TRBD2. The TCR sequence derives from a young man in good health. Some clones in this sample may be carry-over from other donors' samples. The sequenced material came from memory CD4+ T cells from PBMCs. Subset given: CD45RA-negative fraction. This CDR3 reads CASSAAPGGHYEQYF. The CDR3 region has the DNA TGTGCCAGCAGCGCTGCCCCGGGGGGGCACTACGAGCAGTACTTC.